Here is one TCR beta chain with its context. This clonotype was counted ten times or more. It lacks a known antigen. Base qualities are missing; no much larger clone stands one base away. This record comes from a study of T cell repertoires in cytomegalovirus infection (dated by TCRdb to the late 2010s). With respect to the entire study: Because public TCR beta signatures pointed to carriage of CMV infection together with the matching HLA type, the HLA type of each donor mattered for the analysis.

Findings and caveats that apply to the study as a whole: Carriers of CMV infection plus the relevant HLA type were discriminated by the cumulative frequency of public TCR beta family members in the study cohort and in an independent roughly 340-donor cohort. The ex vivo response was dominated by HLA-C-restricted CMV-specific TCR beta clonotypes, and the single most frequent clonotype in two of eight donors was supplied by these HLA-C-restricted clonotypes.

The CDR3 starts with the cysteine, ends with the phenylalanine, and has 16 residues. Only CDR3 DNA is held: 48 bases, read in frame from base 1. CDR1 and CDR2 are read off the germline V gene as MGHRA and YSYEKL. Compared with germline, V lacks 3 bases and J lacks 6 bases; bases without a gene match: 13. Sequencing took place on an Illumina HiSeq 1500. TCRdb itself trimmed the public reads at Q25 with fastp, ran MiXCR and retained productive beta chains. Rows with a matching CDR3 protein are joined into one entry that keeps the most common DNA and genes. This sample has some 180,000 distinct CDR3 sequences in its table, and less than 9.5% of those were observed once. Approximately 4.2% of the sample belongs to the ten largest clones.

The specimen sequenced was PBMCs. Recombination joined TRBV4-1 with TRBJ1-2; 7 of the junction bases match TRBD1. This clonotype was obtained from a human donor in good health (CMV status not recorded). Some clones in this sample may be carry-over from other donors' samples. The CDR3 has the sequence CASSQVDRDRRNGYTF. Read as DNA, the sequence is TGCGCCAGCAGCCAGGTAGACCGGGACAGAAGAAATGGCTACACCTTC.